The next 19 T cell receptor beta chains were all read from a single sample in a study of cytomegalovirus exposure and HLA in healthy donors. PCR amplification relied on 60 Vbeta primers (plus 13 Jbeta primers). This table comes from immunoSEQ multiplex PCR, and its TCRdb copy is limited to in-frame clones, with some not included. The table has about 31,000 clones, approximately 47% seen once. Sequencing was done on a sample of PBMCs. These receptor sequences come from a woman between 45 and 60 years old in good health and CMV-seronegative.

This clone occurred a few times. The V and J genes are TRBV19 and TRBJ2-3; 7 nucleotides agree with TRBD2. CDR1 is LNHDA and CDR2 is SQIVND in the germline V gene (reference sequence). This CDR3 has 13 amino acids. With V trimmed by 4 bases and J by 4 bases, 2 bases remained unmatched. The CDR3 loop is CASSNGRPDTQYF. Written as DNA, the CDR3 is TGTGCCAGTAGTAACGGGAGGCCAGATACGCAGTATTTT.

In its sample, this clone was seen a few times. This chain links TRBV10-3 with TRBJ2-7, with 10 bases aligning to TRBD1. Germline assignment: CDR1 ENHRY and CDR2 SYGVKD. V trimming: 3 bases; J trimming: 2 bases; junction bases outside the gene matches: 7. This CDR3 spans 16 amino acids. CDR3 sequence (DNA): TGTGCCATCAGTGAAGAAGGGACAGGGGATCCCTACGAGCAGTACTTC. Translating it yields CAISEEGTGDPYEQYF.

The count of this clone is one. The CDR3 region is CASSYSRQWDSPLHF. CDR3 in DNA: TGTGCCAGCAGTTACTCGAGACAGTGGGATTCACCCCTCCACTTT. V usage is TRBV6-5 and J usage is TRBJ1-6, with D possibly being TRBD1 (5 bases). CDR3 length equals 15 residues. The V end lost 0 bases, the J end lost 8 bases, and 11 bases lay between the germline ends. Germline loops: CDR1 MNHEY, CDR2 SVGAGI.

The gene calls are TRBV28 and TRBJ2-5, with 10 bases that match TRBD2. There are 14 residues in the CDR3. Per the germline V gene, CDR1 is MDHEN and CDR2 is SYDVKM. V was clipped by 4 bases and J by 4 bases; unmatched bases: 3. The DNA for the CDR3 is TGTGCCAGCAGTTCTAGCGGGAGTCGAGAGACCCAGTACTTC. This encodes CASSSSGSRETQYF. Filled out from reference TRBV28 and TRBJ2-5, the complete variable domain reads DVKVTQSSRYLVKRTGEKVFLECVQDMDHENMFWYRQDPGLGLRLIYFSYDVKMKEKGDIPEGYSVSREKKERFSLILESASTNQTSMYLCASSSSGSRETQYFGPGTRLLVL.

The chain links TRBV6-5 to TRBJ1-1; unclear D gene. Germline CDR1 and CDR2: MNHEY and SVGAGI. The V and J ends lost 2 bases and 8 bases respectively, with 9 bases between them. The CDR3 is 12 amino acids. CDR3 bases: TGTGCCAGCAGTTACCCGGGAAACGAAGCTTTCTTT. This codes for CASSYPGNEAFF.

This chain connects TRBV19 to TRBJ1-2, with a possible D match to TRBD1 (6 bases). Trimming cost V 4 bases and J 8 bases, with 14 bases left between them. Germline CDR1 is LNHDA and CDR2 is SQIVND (reference sequence). The CDR3 sequence is 13 residues long. CDR3 protein: CASSNAGAGGYTF. The CDR3 nucleotides read TGTGCCAGTAGTAATGCAGGGGCCGGGGGCTACACCTTC.

This chain links TRBV5-1 with TRBJ2-7; 8 bases are shared with TRBD1. CDR1 and CDR2 (germline): SGHRS, YFSETQ. Unmatched junction bases numbered 8, after V lost 3 bases and J lost 3 bases. The CDR3 contains 15 residues. This chain's CDR3 is CASSSRQGIGYEQYF. The CDR3 bases are TGCGCCAGCAGCTCGCGACAGGGGATCGGCTACGAGCAGTACTTC.

The rearrangement links TRBV7-8 to TRBJ2-5; 12 positions match TRBD2. J was trimmed by 4 bases and V by 1 base; bases with no gene match: 1. The CDR3 runs to 15 residues. Germline CDR1 and CDR2: SGHVS and FQNEAQ. CDR3 region: CASSLGTSGAETQYF. Here the CDR3 DNA reads TGTGCCAGCAGCTTAGGGACTAGCGGGGCAGAGACCCAGTACTTC. The variable domain in full, completed from reference TRBV7-8 and TRBJ2-5, reads GAGVSQSPRYKVAKRGQDVALRCDPISGHVSLFWYQQALGQGPEFLTYFQNEAQLDKSGLPSDRFFAERPEGSVSTLKIQRTQQEDSAVYLCASSLGTSGAETQYFGPGTRLLVL.

V usage is TRBV5-1 and J usage is TRBJ2-1; 11 bases are shared with TRBD2. V shed 5 bases and J 8 bases; nucleotides not matched to a gene: 12. CDR1 and CDR2 from the germline V gene are SGHRS and YFSETQ. The CDR3 runs 16 residues. This chain's CDR3 is CASSNSGGARWDEQFF. The DNA for the CDR3 is TGCGCCAGCAGTAATAGCGGGGGGGCCAGGTGGGATGAGCAGTTCTTC.

This clone appeared a few times. This chain joins TRBV28 and TRBJ2-3, with D possibly being TRBD2 (5 bases). V dropped 3 bases and J dropped 4 bases, with 14 bases sitting between them. Looked up from germline, CDR1 is MDHEN and CDR2 is SYDVKM. This CDR3 comprises 15 residues. CDR3 in amino acids: CASSFGGRLADTQYF. The CDR3, as DNA: TGTGCCAGCAGTTTCGGCGGGCGATTGGCAGATACGCAGTATTTT.

The gene calls are TRBV5-1 and TRBJ2-7; 9 bases map to TRBD1. The CDR3 length is 13 residues. After removal of 4 bases from V and 6 bases from J, the junction contained 5 bases not matched to a gene. Germline V gene sequence: CDR1 SGHRS, CDR2 YFSETQ. The CDR3: CASSVGQGGEQYF. In DNA form, the CDR3 reads TGCGCCAGCAGCGTGGGACAGGGTGGCGAGCAGTACTTC.

This clone was seen only once. V and J are TRBV2 and TRBJ2-7; 8 nucleotides line up with TRBD1. CDR1 is SNHLY, CDR2 FYNNEI, per germline. The J segment lost 6 bases and the V segment lost 6 bases, leaving 16 bases of the junction unmatched. CDR3 length: 16 residues. The CDR3 region has the DNA TGTGCCAGCAGACCCGCCAGGGGACTTGACAGGGGCGAGCAGTACTTC. The encoded protein is CASRPARGLDRGEQYF.

The chain joins TRBV27 to TRBJ1-4, with 9 bases that match TRBD1. Unmatched junction bases numbered 6, after V lost 5 bases and J lost 2 bases. CDR3 length: 16 residues. Germline assignment: CDR1 MNHEY and CDR2 SMNVEV (reference sequence). The CDR3 here is CASSPMGQGTNEKLFF. The CDR3 DNA follows: TGTGCCAGCAGTCCTATGGGACAGGGTACTAATGAAAAACTGTTTTTT.

The chain is built from TRBV5-1 and TRBJ2-1; D perhaps matches TRBD1 (5 bases). V lost 0 bases and J lost 1, with 5 bases in between. Per germline, CDR1 SGHRS and CDR2 YFSETQ. The CDR3 contains 14 residues. The CDR3 reads CASSLGQSYNEQFF. Here the CDR3 DNA reads TGCGCCAGCAGCTTGGGACAGTCCTACAATGAGCAGTTCTTC.

V gene TRBV11-2 combines with J gene TRBJ1-2, with 10 bases fitting TRBD1. Per the germline V gene, CDR1 is SGHAT and CDR2 is FQNNGV. V lost 1 base and J lost 6; bases outside the gene matches: 5. The CDR3 sequence is 15 residues long. The DNA of the CDR3 is TGTGCCAGCAGCTTAGGCGCCGGGACAGGGGATGGCTACACCTTC. Translated, it gives CASSLGAGTGDGYTF.

There are a few counts of this clone. The J gene is TRBJ1-1, the V gene TRBV7-8; 12 bases fit TRBD1. Trimming cost V 5 bases and J 4 bases; bases outside gene matches: 8. Germline CDR1 SGHVS, CDR2 FQNEAQ. The CDR3 totals 16 residues. The CDR3 loop is CASSKRDRGLGTEAFF. The CDR3 bases are TGTGCCAGCAGCAAGCGGGACAGGGGGCTCGGCACTGAAGCTTTCTTT.

This clone has a handful of counts. This chain uses TRBV4-2 with TRBJ1-2, with D possibly being TRBD1 (6 bases). The CDR3 covers 14 residues. Germline V gives CDR1 LGHNA, CDR2 YNFKEQ. Trimming took off 3 bases at V and 6 bases at J, with 14 bases between the two ends. CDR3 coding DNA: TGTGCCAGCAGCCAGGGGAACAGGGTCGATGGCTACACCTTC. Translated: CASSQGNRVDGYTF.

This sequence joins TRBV28 and TRBJ2-3, with TRBD1 identical over 8 bases. The V gene end was trimmed by 3 bases and the J gene end by 8 bases; junction bases not matched to a gene: 10. The CDR3 is 15 amino acids. Germline CDR1 is MDHEN and CDR2 is SYDVKM. The CDR3 bases are TGTGCCAGCAGTTTGTTTGGACAGGGTTCAACTACGCAGTATTTT. Amino acid sequence: CASSLFGQGSTTQYF.

This rearrangement joins TRBV5-4 to TRBJ2-3; 16 bases fit TRBD2. Unmatched junction bases numbered 7, after V lost 3 bases and J lost 0 bases. Germline V gives CDR1 SGHNT, CDR2 YYREEE (reference sequence). The CDR3 extends over 19 amino acids. The CDR3 region has the DNA TGTGCCAGCAGCTCCGGGACTAGCGGGAGGGCCCCTAGCACAGATACGCAGTATTTT. Encoded protein: CASSSGTSGRAPSTDTQYF.